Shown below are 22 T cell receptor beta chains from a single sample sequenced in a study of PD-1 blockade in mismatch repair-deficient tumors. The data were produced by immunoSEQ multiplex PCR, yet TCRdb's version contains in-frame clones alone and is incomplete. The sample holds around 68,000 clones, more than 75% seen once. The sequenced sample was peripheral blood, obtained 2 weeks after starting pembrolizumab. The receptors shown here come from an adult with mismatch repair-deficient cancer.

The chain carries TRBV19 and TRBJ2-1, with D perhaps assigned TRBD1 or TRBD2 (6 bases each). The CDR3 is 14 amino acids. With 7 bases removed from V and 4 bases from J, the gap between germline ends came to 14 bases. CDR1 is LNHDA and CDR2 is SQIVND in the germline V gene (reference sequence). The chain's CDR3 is CASMDRGRYNEQFF. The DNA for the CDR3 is TGTGCCAGTATGGACCGGGGGCGGTACAATGAGCAGTTCTTC.

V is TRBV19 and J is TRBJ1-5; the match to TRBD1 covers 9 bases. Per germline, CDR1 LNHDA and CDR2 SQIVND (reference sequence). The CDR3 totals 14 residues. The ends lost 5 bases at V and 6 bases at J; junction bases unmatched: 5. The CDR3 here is CASSSQGAGQPQHF. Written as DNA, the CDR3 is TGTGCCAGTAGTTCACAGGGGGCTGGTCAGCCCCAGCATTTT.

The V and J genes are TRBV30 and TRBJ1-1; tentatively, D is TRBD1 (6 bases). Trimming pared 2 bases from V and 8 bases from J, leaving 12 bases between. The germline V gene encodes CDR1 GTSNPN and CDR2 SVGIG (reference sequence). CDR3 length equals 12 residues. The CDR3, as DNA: TGTGCCTGGAGTCACTCCGGGACAGAAGCTTTCTTT. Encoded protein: CAWSHSGTEAFF.

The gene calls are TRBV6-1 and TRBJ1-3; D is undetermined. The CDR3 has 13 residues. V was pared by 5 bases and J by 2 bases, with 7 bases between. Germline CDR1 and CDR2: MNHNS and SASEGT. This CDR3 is CASSRDTGNTIYF. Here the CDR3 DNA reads TGTGCCAGCAGTCGAGATACTGGAAACACCATATATTTT.

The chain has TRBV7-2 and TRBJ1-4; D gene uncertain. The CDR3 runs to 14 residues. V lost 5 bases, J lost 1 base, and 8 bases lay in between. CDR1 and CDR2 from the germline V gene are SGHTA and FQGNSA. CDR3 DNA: TGTGCCAGCAGCCGAGGTAGAACTAATGAAAAACTGTTTTTT. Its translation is CASSRGRTNEKLFF.

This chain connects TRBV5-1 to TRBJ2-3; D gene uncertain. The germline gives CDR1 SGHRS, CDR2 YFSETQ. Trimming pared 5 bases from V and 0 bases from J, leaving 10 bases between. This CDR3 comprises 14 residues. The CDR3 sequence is CASRKGTSTDTQYF. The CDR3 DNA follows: TGCGCCAGCAGAAAGGGCACTAGCACAGATACGCAGTATTTT.

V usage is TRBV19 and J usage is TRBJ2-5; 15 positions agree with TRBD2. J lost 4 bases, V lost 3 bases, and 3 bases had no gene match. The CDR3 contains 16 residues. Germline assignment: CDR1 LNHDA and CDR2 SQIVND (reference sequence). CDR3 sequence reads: CASSMWTSGRGETQYF. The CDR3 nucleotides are TGTGCCAGTAGTATGTGGACTAGCGGGAGGGGAGAGACCCAGTACTTC.

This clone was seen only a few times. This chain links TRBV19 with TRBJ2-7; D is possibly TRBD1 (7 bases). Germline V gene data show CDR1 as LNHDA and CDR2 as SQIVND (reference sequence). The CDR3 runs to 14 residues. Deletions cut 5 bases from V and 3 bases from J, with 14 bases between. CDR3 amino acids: CASSEQGRNYEQYF. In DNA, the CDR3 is TGTGCCAGTAGTGAACAGGGGAGGAACTACGAGCAGTACTTC.

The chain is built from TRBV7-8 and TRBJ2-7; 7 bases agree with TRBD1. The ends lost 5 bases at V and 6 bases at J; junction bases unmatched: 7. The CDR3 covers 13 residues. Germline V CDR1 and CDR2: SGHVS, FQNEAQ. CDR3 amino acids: CASSNGDRAEQYF. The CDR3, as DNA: TGTGCCAGCAGCAACGGAGACAGGGCCGAGCAGTACTTC.

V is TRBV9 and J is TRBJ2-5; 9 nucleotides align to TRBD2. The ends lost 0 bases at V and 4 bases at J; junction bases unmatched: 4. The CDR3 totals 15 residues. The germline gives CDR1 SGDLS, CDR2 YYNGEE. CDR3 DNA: TGTGCCAGCAGCGTAGAGGCTAGCGGGGCAGAGACCCAGTACTTC. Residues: CASSVEASGAETQYF.

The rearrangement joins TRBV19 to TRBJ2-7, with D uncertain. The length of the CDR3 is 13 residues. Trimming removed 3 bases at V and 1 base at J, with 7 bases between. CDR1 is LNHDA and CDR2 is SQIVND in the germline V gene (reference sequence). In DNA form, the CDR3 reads TGTGCCAGTAGTATTGGGCGGTCCTACGAGCAGTACTTC. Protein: CASSIGRSYEQYF.

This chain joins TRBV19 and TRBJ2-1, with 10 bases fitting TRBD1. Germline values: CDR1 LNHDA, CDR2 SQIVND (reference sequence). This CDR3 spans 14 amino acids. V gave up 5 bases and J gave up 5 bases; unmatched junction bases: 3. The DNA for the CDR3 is TGTGCCAGTAGTGGGGGGACAGGGGACAATGAGCAGTTCTTC. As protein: CASSGGTGDNEQFF.

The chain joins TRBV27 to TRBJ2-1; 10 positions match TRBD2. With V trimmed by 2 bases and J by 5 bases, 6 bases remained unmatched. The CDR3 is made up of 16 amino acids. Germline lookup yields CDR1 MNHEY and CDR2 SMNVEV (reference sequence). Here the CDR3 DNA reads TGTGCCAGCAGTTTAGTAGGACTAGCGGACAACAATGAGCAGTTCTTC. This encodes CASSLVGLADNNEQFF.

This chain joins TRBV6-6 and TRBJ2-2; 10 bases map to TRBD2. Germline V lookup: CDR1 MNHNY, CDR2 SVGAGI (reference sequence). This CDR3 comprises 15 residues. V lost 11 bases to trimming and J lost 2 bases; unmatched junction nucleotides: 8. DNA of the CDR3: TGTGCCGGAACGGGACTAGCGACAAACACCGGGGAGCTGTTTTTT. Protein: CAGTGLATNTGELFF.

The CDR3 DNA sequence: TGTGCCAGCTCCCTCGACGGACACGTTGGATCTGAAGCTTTCTTT. Translation gives CASSLDGHVGSEAFF. V gene TRBV11-3 combines with J gene TRBJ1-1; D is possibly TRBD1 (5 bases). The CDR3 contains 15 residues. Deletions cut 8 bases from V and 6 bases from J, with 22 bases between. Germline loops: CDR1 SGHNT, CDR2 YENEEA.

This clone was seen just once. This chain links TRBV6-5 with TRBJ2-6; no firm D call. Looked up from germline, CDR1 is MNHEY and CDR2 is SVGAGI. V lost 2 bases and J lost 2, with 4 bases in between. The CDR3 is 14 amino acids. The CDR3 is CASSYGPGANVLTF. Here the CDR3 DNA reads TGTGCCAGCAGTTACGGGCCTGGGGCCAACGTCCTGACTTTC.

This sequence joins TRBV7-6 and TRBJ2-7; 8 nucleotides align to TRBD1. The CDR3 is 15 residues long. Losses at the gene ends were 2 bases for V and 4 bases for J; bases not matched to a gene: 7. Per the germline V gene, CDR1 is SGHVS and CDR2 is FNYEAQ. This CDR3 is CASSLQPGQEYEQYF. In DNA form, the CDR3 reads TGTGCCAGCAGCTTACAGCCGGGACAGGAGTACGAGCAGTACTTC. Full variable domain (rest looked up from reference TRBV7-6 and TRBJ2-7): GAGVSQSPRYKVTKRGQDVALRCDPISGHVSLYWYRQALGQGPEFLTYFNYEAQQDKSGLPNDRFSAERPEGSISTLTIQRTEQRDSAMYRCASSLQPGQEYEQYFGPGTRLTVT.

The CDR3 loop is CATSGGGNHEQYF. The CDR3 DNA reads as TGTGCCACCAGCGGGGGAGGCAACCACGAGCAGTACTTC. J is TRBJ2-7 and V is TRBV15; a possible D gene is TRBD2 (6 bases). CDR1 is LNHNV, CDR2 YYDKDF, per germline (reference sequence). V was cut by 5 bases and J by 5 bases, with 13 bases left in between. The CDR3 totals 13 residues.

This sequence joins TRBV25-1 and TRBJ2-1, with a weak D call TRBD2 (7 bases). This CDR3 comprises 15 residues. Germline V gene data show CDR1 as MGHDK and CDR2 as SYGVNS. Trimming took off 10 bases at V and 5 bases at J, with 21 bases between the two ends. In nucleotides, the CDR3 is TGTGCCACGAACCGGGGGGCCCCCACCCACAATGAGCAGTTCTTC. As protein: CATNRGAPTHNEQFF.

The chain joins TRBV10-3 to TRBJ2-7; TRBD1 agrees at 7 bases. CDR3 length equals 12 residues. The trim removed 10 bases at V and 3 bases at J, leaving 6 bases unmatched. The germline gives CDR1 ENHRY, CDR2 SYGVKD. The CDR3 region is CATGQELYEQYF. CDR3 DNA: TGTGCCACCGGACAGGAGCTCTACGAGCAGTACTTC.

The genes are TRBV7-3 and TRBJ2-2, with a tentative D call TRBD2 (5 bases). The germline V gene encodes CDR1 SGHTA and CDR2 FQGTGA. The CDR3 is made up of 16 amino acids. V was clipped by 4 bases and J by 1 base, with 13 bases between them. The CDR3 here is CASSSEGRGNTGELFF. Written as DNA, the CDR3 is TGTGCCAGCAGCTCGGAAGGACGGGGGAACACCGGGGAGCTGTTTTTT.

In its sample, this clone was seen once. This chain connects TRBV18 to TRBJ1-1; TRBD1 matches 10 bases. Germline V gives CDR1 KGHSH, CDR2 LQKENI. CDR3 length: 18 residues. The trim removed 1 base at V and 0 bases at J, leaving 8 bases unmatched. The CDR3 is CASSPRVGTGALNTEAFF. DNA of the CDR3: TGTGCCAGCTCACCACGGGTAGGGACAGGGGCCTTGAACACTGAAGCTTTCTTT.